A selection of T cell receptor beta chains follows, all from one sample in a study of T cells after posttransplantation cyclophosphamide. Data came from immunoSEQ multiplex PCR; TCRdb stores just in-frame clones and leaves some out. This repertoire holds over 25,000 clones, and none appear only once. Sample: PBMCs. These receptors were collected from a man aged 50-60 years in good health, CMV-negative, and a related stem cell transplant donor. Both conserved end residues are trimmed from each CDR3. D genes are given only for firm matches.

v_gene: TRBV7-9; d_gene: NA; CDR3aa: ASSLEGRIYEQY
v_gene: TRBV29-1; d_gene: TRBD1; CDR3aa: SVLPTGLGGYT
v_gene: TRBV5-4; d_gene: NA; CDR3aa: ASAEGSNYEQY
v_gene: TRBV5-1; d_gene: TRBD2; CDR3aa: ASSLKLALAGGPGTDTQY
v_gene: TRBV6-1; d_gene: NA; CDR3aa: ASSEYWAGAALWNTEAF
v_gene: TRBV27; d_gene: NA; CDR3aa: ASSLSLRDTGELF
v_gene: TRBV28; d_gene: NA; CDR3aa: ASSLWGEGQPQH
v_gene: TRBV13; d_gene: NA; CDR3aa: ASSLGHGSSYNSPLH
v_gene: TRBV4-2; d_gene: NA; CDR3aa: ASSQGQYYEQY
v_gene: TRBV5-1; d_gene: NA; CDR3aa: ASSLVGSGYTDTQY
v_gene: TRBV9; d_gene: NA; CDR3aa: ASSVAGQSSYNSPLH
v_gene: TRBV5-6; d_gene: NA; CDR3aa: ASAGGGPEAF
v_gene: TRBV10-3; d_gene: TRBD2; CDR3aa: AISESSGGAQETQY
v_gene: TRBV5-1; d_gene: NA; CDR3aa: ASRFSLSTAYEQY
v_gene: TRBV30; d_gene: NA; CDR3aa: AWSYPGENEKLF
v_gene: TRBV5-5; d_gene: TRBD1; CDR3aa: ASSPFGTGNYGYT
v_gene: TRBV7-3; d_gene: NA; CDR3aa: ASSTDRNTEAF
v_gene: TRBV7-2; d_gene: NA; CDR3aa: ASSPRYLPYEQY
v_gene: TRBV6-1; d_gene: NA; CDR3aa: ASSDRDGGPNYGYT
v_gene: TRBV7-2; d_gene: TRBD1; CDR3aa: ASSLGVGDRGFGGYT
v_gene: TRBV9; d_gene: TRBD1; CDR3aa: ASSVGQGQETQY
v_gene: TRBV2; d_gene: NA; CDR3aa: ASSTEQYNEQF
v_gene: TRBV30; d_gene: TRBD1; CDR3aa: AWSVLEQGAHRAF
v_gene: TRBV28; d_gene: TRBD1; CDR3aa: ASSLEGADTQY
v_gene: TRBV7-6; d_gene: NA; CDR3aa: ASSLLSSGINYGYT
v_gene: TRBV6-5; d_gene: NA; CDR3aa: ASSYSNSIQPQH
v_gene: TRBV5-1; d_gene: NA; CDR3aa: ASSLESPGGNEKLF
v_gene: TRBV2; d_gene: TRBD2; CDR3aa: ASNVWRGVVAGELF
v_gene: TRBV5-8; d_gene: TRBD2; CDR3aa: ASSLRGGFGNEQF
v_gene: TRBV9; d_gene: TRBD2; CDR3aa: ASSQRAGESNEQF